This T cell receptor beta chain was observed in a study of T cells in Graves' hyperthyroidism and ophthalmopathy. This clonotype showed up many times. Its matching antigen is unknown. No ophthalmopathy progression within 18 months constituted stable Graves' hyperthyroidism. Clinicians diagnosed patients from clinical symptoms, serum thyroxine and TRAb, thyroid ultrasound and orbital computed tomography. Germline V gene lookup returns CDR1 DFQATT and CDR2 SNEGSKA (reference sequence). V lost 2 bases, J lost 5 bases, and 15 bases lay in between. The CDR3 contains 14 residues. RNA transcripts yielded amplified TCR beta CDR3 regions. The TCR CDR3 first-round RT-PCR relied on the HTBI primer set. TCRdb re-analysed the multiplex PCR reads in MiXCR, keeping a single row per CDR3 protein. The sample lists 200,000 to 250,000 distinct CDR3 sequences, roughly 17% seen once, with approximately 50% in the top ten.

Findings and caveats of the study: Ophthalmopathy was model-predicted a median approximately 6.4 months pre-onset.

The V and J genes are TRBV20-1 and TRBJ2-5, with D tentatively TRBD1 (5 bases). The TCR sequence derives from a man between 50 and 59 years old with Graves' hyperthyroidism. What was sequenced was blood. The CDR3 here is CSARFQGHGETQYF. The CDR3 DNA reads TGCAGTGCTAGATTTCAGGGCCATGGTGAGACCCAGTACTTC.